These 11 T cell receptor beta chains were sequenced from one sample in a study of blood T cell repertoires in COVID-19. Assay: immunoSEQ multiplex PCR; the TCRdb copy retains only in-frame clones and omits some. The sample contains hundreds of thousands of clones, roughly 89% of which appear only once. The sample taken for sequencing was peripheral blood. Receptor source: a man aged 55 to 69 who had recovered from COVID-19.

This clone has only one observation. The chain employs TRBV5-1 and TRBJ2-7, with 7 bases identical to TRBD1. In germline, CDR1 is SGHRS, CDR2 YFSETQ. V lost 0 bases, J lost 5 bases, and 17 bases stayed unmatched. The CDR3 runs 18 residues. CDR3 in DNA: TGCGCCAGCAGCTTGGAACCCTCTACGTGGACAGGATCAAACGAGCAGTACTTC. It specifies CASSLEPSTWTGSNEQYF.

CDR3 loop: CASSQLAGLDTQYF. The CDR3 coding sequence is TGCGCCAGCAGCCAACTAGCGGGCTTAGATACGCAGTATTTT. This chain uses TRBV4-1 with TRBJ2-3, with 8 positions matching TRBD2. Germline V lookup: CDR1 MGHRA, CDR2 YSYEKL. The CDR3 sequence is 14 residues long. The V and J ends lost 2 bases and 5 bases, in that order; junction bases with no gene match: 3.

V usage is TRBV20-1 and J usage is TRBJ2-1, with D hard to call. V dropped 3 bases and J dropped 5 bases, with 5 bases sitting between them. Germline V gene sequence: CDR1 DFQATT, CDR2 SNEGSKA (reference sequence). There are 11 residues in the CDR3. This CDR3 reads CSARRNNEQFF. The CDR3, as DNA: TGCAGTGCTAGGAGGAACAATGAGCAGTTCTTC.

J is TRBJ1-5 and V is TRBV25-1; D is uncertain. The CDR3 extends over 14 amino acids. With 1 base removed from V and 0 bases from J, the gap between germline ends came to 4 bases. Germline V gene lookup returns CDR1 MGHDK and CDR2 SYGVNS. The CDR3 DNA reads as TGTGCCAGCAGTGAATTCGGTAGCAATCAGCCCCAGCATTTT. Its protein is CASSEFGSNQPQHF.

The chain is built from TRBV5-4 and TRBJ1-3, with D perhaps TRBD1 (6 bases). Germline-derived CDR1 and CDR2 are SGHNT and YYREEE (reference sequence). The CDR3 sequence is 17 residues long. Trimming removed 0 bases from V and 0 bases from J, with 13 bases in between. DNA of the CDR3: TGTGCCAGCAGCTTGGGAAGGGGGTCTTTCTCTGGAAACACCATATATTTT. Amino acids: CASSLGRGSFSGNTIYF. Full variable domain (outside the CDR3, taken from reference TRBV5-4 and TRBJ1-3): ETGVTQSPTHLIKTRGQQVTLRCSSQSGHNTVSWYQQALGQGPQFIFQYYREEENGRGNFPPRFSGLQFPNYSSELNVNALELDDSALYLCASSLGRGSFSGNTIYFGEGSWLTVV.

The V gene is TRBV10-3, the J gene TRBJ1-5, with D perhaps matching TRBD1 (6 bases). The germline V gene encodes CDR1 ENHRY and CDR2 SYGVKD. V dropped 2 bases and J dropped 4 bases, with 15 bases sitting between them. The CDR3 has 16 amino acids. CDR3 bases: TGTGCCATCAGTGAGGGGTACAGGGTAGGTAATCAGCCCCAGCATTTT. It encodes CAISEGYRVGNQPQHF.

V and J are TRBV5-1 and TRBJ2-3; 9 bases fit TRBD2. CDR3 length: 19 residues. Germline lookup yields CDR1 SGHRS and CDR2 YFSETQ. V shed 4 bases, J shed 5 bases, and the junction held 20 bases outside the gene matches. The CDR3 nucleotides read TGCGCCAGCAGCGGGGGACGTGCCAGCGGGAGGATTCAAGGAGATACGCAGTATTTT. This encodes CASSGGRASGRIQGDTQYF.

The chain is built from TRBV29-1 and TRBJ1-2; 9 nucleotides line up with TRBD1. CDR3 length equals 12 residues. V was clipped by 0 bases and J by 14 bases; unmatched bases: 7. Germline V CDR1 and CDR2: SQVTM, ANQGSEA. Written as DNA, the CDR3 is TGCAGCGTTGAAGATTTTCGACAGGGGGATACCTTC. This gives the protein CSVEDFRQGDTF.

V usage is TRBV19 and J usage is TRBJ1-3; D gene uncertain. The CDR3 length is 15 residues. The V and J ends lost 5 bases and 2 bases respectively, with 13 bases between them. Germline CDR1 reads LNHDA; CDR2 reads SQIVND (reference sequence). CDR3 sequence (DNA): TGTGCCAGTAGTTCCCTCCGGGGAGCTGGAAACACCATATATTTT. It codes for CASSSLRGAGNTIYF.

This chain connects TRBV11-2 to TRBJ2-3, with 10 bases lining up with TRBD1. V shed 5 bases and J 3 bases; nucleotides not matched to a gene: 5. From germline, CDR1 is SGHAT and CDR2 FQNNGV. This CDR3 contains 15 residues. In DNA form, the CDR3 reads TGTGCCAGCAGCCCCGGGACAGGGGTTACAGATACGCAGTATTTT. Protein product: CASSPGTGVTDTQYF.

The chain couples TRBV7-9 to TRBJ1-1; D gene unclear. The V and J ends lost 3 bases and 1 base respectively, with 15 bases between them. The CDR3 length is 16 residues. Germline V gives CDR1 SEHNR, CDR2 FQNEAQ (reference sequence). The DNA for the CDR3 is TGTGCCAGCAGCTTGAGTGGAGGGCCGGGGAACACTGAAGCTTTCTTT. Protein product: CASSLSGGPGNTEAFF.